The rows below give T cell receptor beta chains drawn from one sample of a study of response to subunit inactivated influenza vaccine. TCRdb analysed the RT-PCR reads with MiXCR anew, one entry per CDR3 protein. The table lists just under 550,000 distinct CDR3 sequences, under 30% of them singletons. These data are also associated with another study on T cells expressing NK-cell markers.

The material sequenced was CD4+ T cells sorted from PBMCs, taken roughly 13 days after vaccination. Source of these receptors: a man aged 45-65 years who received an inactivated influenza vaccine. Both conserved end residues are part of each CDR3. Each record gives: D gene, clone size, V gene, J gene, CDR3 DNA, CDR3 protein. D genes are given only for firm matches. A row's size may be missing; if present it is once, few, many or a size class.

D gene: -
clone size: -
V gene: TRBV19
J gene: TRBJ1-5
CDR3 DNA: TGTGCCAGTAGTAGCCAAGGACGGTTTCAGCCCCAGCATTTT
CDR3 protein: CASSSQGRFQPQHF

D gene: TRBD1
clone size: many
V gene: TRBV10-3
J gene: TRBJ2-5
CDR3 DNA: TGTGCCATCAGTGATACCCAGACAGGGAAGTGGGAGACCCAGTACTTC
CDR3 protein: CAISDTQTGKWETQYF

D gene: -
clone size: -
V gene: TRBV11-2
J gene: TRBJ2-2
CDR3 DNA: TGTGCCAGCAGCTTTGGGGTCAGCGGGGAGCTGTTTTTT
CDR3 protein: CASSFGVSGELFF

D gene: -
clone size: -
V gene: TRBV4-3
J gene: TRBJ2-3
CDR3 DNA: TGCGCCAGCAGCCAAGATACCAGGGTTGGTTTTACGCAGTATTTT
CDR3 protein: CASSQDTRVGFTQYF

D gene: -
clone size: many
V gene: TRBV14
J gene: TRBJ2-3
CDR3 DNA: TGTGCCAGCAGCCATAACCGGGACGCGAGCACAGATACGCAGTATTTT
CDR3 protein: CASSHNRDASTDTQYF

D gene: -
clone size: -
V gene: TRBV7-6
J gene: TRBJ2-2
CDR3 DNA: TGTGCCAGCAGCTTAGTGCGGGTAAACACCGGGGAGCTGTTTTTT
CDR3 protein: CASSLVRVNTGELFF

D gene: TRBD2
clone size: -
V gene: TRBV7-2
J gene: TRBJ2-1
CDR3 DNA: TGTGCCAGCAGCCCCGGGACTAGTCCTCTGTCGGATGAGCAGTTCTTC
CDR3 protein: CASSPGTSPLSDEQFF

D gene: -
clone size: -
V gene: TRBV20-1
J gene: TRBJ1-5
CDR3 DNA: TGCAGTGCTAGGGCCGAAGGGTTAGGGAATCAGCCCCAGCATTTT
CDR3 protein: CSARAEGLGNQPQHF

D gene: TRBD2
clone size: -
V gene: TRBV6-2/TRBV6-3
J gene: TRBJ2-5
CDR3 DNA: TGTGCCAGCAGGGCGGGGGTTGAGACCCAGTACTTC
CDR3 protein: CASRAGVETQYF

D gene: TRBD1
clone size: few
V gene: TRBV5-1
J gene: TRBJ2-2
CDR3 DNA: TGCGCCAGCAGCTTGGAGGGGACAGGGAAAACCGGGGAGCTGTTTTTT
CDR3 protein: CASSLEGTGKTGELFF

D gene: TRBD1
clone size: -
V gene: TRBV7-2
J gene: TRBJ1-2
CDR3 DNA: TGTGCCAGCAGCGGTAGACAGGGAGCAGGGAACTATGGCTACACCTTC
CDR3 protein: CASSGRQGAGNYGYTF

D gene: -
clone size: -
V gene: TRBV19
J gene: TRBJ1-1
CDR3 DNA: TGTGCCAGTAGTTCCAGACAAACCGAAGCTTTCTTT
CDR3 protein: CASSSRQTEAFF

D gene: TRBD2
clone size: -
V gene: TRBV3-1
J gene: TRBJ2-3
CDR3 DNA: TGTACCTTCTGTTTTTTTCCTAGCGGGAGACGGGATCGCACAGATACGCAGTATTTT
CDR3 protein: CTFCFFPSGRRDRTDTQYF

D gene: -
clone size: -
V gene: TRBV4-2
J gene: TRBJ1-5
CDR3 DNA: TGTGCCAGCGGAGCACAGTATAGCAATCAGCCCCAGCATTTT
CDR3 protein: CASGAQYSNQPQHF

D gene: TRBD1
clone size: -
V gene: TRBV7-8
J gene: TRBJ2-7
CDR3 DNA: TGTGCCAGCAGCTTAGAACAGGGGGTGTCCTACGAGCAGTACTTC
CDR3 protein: CASSLEQGVSYEQYF

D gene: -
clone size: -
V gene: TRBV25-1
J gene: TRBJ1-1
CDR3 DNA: TGTGCCAGCAGTTTAGGGGGTTTAACTGAAGCTTTCTTT
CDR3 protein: CASSLGGLTEAFF

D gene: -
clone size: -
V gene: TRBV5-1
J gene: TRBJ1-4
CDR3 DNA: TGCGCCACCCATGAAAAACTGTTTTTT
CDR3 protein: CATHEKLFF

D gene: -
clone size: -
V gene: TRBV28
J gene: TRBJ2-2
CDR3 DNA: TGTGCCGGCCAACAGGGAACCGGGGAGCTGTTTTTT
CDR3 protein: CAGQQGTGELFF

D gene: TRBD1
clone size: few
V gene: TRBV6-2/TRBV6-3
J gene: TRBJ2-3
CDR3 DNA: TGTGCCAGCAGGCAGACAGGGGGCCCCACAGATACGCAGTATTTT
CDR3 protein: CASRQTGGPTDTQYF

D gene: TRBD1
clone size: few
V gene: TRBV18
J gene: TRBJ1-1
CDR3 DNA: TGTGCCAGCTCACCCCCGGGACAGGGGGCGGATGGGAACACTGAAGCTTTCTTT
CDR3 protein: CASSPPGQGADGNTEAFF

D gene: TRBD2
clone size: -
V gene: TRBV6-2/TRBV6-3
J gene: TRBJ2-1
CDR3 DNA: TGTGCCAGCAGTCCTACGGGACTAGCGGGAGAAGGGAGCGCCTACAATGAGCAGTTCTTC
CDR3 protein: CASSPTGLAGEGSAYNEQFF

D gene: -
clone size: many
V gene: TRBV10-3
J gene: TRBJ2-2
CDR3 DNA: TGTGCCATCAGTTATCGGCCCGGGGAGCTGTTTTTT
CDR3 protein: CAISYRPGELFF

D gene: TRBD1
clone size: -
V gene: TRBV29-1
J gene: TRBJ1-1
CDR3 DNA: TGCAGCGCCCAGCGGCCAGGGGGCGTAGTCACTGAAGCTTTCTTT
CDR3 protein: CSAQRPGGVVTEAFF

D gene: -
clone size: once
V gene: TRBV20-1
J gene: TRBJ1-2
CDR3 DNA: TGCAGTGCTGGAGCCTCGGGGGCCTATGGCTACACCTTC
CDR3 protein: CSAGASGAYGYTF

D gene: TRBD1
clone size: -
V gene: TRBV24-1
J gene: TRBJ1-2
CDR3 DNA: TGTGCCACCAGTGCCGGCGACAGGGCGGGCTATGGCTACACCTTC
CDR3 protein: CATSAGDRAGYGYTF

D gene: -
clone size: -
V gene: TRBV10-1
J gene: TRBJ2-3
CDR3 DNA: TGCGCCAGCAGTTCAGCCGGGACCCCGAATGCAGATACGCAGTATTTT
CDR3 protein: CASSSAGTPNADTQYF

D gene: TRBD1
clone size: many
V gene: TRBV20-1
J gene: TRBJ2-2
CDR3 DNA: TGCAGTGCTCAACAGGGGGCCGTCGGGGAGCTGTTTTTT
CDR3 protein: CSAQQGAVGELFF

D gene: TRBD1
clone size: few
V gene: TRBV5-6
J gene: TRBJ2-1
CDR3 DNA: TGTGCCAGCAGCTCCCGGGACAGGCTGTACAATGAGCAGTTCTTC
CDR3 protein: CASSSRDRLYNEQFF

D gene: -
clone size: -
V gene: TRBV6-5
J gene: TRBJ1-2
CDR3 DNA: TGTGCCAGCAGAGGCAGGAACTATGGCTACACCTTC
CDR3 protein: CASRGRNYGYTF

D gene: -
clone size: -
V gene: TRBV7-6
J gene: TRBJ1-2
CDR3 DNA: TGTGCCACCTACAGGGAGATCGGTGATGGCTACACCTTC
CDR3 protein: CATYREIGDGYTF

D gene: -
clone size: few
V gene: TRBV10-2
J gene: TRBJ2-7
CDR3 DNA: TGCGCCAGCCTCGGGGAGGAGTCTTACGAGCAGTACTTC
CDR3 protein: CASLGEESYEQYF

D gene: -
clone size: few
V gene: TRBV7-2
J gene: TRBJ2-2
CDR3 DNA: TGTGCCAGCAGCATGGGAATTCCGAACACCGGGGAGCTGTTTTTT
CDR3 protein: CASSMGIPNTGELFF

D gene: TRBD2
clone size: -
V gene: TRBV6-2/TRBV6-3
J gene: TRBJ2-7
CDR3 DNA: TGTGCCAGCAGTTACTCAATAGAGAGACTAGCGGGGGGCCGTCAAGAGCAGTACTTC
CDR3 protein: CASSYSIERLAGGRQEQYF

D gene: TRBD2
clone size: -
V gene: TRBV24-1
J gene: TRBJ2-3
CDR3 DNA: TGTGCCACCTGTGATCCCACTCGCGGGGGTACCACAGATACGCAGTATTTT
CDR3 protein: CATCDPTRGGTTDTQYF

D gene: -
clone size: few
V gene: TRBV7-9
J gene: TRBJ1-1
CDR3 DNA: TGTGCCAGCAGCTCCCGGACGGGTGAAGCTTTCTTT
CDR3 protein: CASSSRTGEAFF

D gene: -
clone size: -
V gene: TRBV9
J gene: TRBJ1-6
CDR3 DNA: TGTGCCAGCAGCGTAGATGCGGGGAATTCACCCCTCCACTTT
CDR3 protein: CASSVDAGNSPLHF

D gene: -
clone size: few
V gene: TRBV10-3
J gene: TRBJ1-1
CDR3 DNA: TGTGCCATCAGTGGTCCCCCTTTGGGCCAGGGACCCTTTGCCACTGAAGCTTTCTTT
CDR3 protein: CAISGPPLGQGPFATEAFF

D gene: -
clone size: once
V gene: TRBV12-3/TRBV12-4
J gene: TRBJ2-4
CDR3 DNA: TGTGCCAGCAGCAAGACAGTAGCCAAAAACATTCAGTACTTC
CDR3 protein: CASSKTVAKNIQYF

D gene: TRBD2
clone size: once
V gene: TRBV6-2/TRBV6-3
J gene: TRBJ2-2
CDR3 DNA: TGTGCCAGCAGTTACCCCTCAGATTGGCGGGAGGAAAACACCGGGGAGCTGTTTTTT
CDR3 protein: CASSYPSDWREENTGELFF

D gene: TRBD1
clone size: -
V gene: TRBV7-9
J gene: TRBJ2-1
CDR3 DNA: TGTGCCAGCAGCTCCGACAGGGGCGCGAATGAGCAGTTCTTC
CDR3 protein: CASSSDRGANEQFF

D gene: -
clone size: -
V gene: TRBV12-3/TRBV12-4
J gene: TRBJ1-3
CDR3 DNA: TGTGCCAGCAGTTTACAGTGGCAGGGAGCCGGAAACACCATATATTTT
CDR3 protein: CASSLQWQGAGNTIYF

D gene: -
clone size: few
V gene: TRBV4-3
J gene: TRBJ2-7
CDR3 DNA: TGCGCCAGCAGCCAAGATCGAATGGAAGGGACCGAGCAGTACTTC
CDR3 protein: CASSQDRMEGTEQYF

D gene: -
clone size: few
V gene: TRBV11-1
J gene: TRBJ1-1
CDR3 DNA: TGTGCCAGCAGCTTAGTCCCCCCAAGAAGGTTTTCGAACACTGAAGCTTTCTTT
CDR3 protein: CASSLVPPRRFSNTEAFF

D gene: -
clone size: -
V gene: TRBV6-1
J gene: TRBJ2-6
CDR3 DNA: TGTGCCTCGAGGCGGGCCCTCTCTGGGGCCAACGTCCTGACTTTC
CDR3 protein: CASRRALSGANVLTF

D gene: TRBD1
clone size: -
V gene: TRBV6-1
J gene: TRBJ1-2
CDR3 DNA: TGTGCCAGCAGCGAATCGCTAGGACAGGGATTCAATGGCTACACCTTC
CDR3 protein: CASSESLGQGFNGYTF

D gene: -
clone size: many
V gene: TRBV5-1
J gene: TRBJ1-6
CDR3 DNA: TGCGCCAGCAGCTTGGCCGGTCGATCACCCCTCCACTTT
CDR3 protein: CASSLAGRSPLHF

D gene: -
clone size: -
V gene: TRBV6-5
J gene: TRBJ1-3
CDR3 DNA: TGTGCCAGCAGTTACGGGCGGCTCTCTGGAAACACCATATATTTT
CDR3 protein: CASSYGRLSGNTIYF

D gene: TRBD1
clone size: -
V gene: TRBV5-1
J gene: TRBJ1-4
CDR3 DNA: TGCGCCAGCAGCTTACAGGGGAGTAGTGAAAAACTGTTTTTT
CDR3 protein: CASSLQGSSEKLFF

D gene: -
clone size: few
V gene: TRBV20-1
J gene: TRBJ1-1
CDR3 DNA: TGCAGTGCTAGAAAGGCGGGGCTTTATAACACTGAAGCTTTCTTT
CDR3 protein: CSARKAGLYNTEAFF

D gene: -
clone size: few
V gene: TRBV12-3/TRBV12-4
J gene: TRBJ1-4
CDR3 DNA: TGTGCCAGCAACGCCGTTGGGGAAAAACTGTTTTTT
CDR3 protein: CASNAVGEKLFF

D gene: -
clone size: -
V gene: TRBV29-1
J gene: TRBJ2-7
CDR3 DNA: TGCAGCGTTCGGGTCCTGACTTACGAGCAGTACTTC
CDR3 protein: CSVRVLTYEQYF

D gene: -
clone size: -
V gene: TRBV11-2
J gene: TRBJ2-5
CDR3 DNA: TGTGCCAGCAGCTTAGTGAGGTCCGGGTTGGAGACCCAGTACTTC
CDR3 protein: CASSLVRSGLETQYF

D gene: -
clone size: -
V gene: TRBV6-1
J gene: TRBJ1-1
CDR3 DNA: TGTGCCAGCGGCAGAATTGAAGCTTTCTTT
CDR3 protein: CASGRIEAFF

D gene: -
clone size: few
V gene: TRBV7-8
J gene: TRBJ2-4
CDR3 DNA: TGTGCCAGCAGCCCACTAGAACGGTTCCCCAAAAACATTCAGTACTTC
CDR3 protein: CASSPLERFPKNIQYF

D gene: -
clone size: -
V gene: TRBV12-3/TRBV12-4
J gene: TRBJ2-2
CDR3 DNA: TGTGCCAGCCTGGCAGGGTACACCGGGGAGCTGTTTTTT
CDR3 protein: CASLAGYTGELFF

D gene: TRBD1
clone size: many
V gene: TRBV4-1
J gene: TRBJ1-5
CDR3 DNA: TGCGCCAGCGCGACAGGGGGCACCTATAGCAATCAGCCCCAGCATTTT
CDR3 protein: CASATGGTYSNQPQHF

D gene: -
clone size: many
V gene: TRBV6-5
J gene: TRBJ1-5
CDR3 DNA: TGTGCCAGCAGTTACTCGAGGAGTAATCAGCCCCAGCATTTT
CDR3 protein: CASSYSRSNQPQHF

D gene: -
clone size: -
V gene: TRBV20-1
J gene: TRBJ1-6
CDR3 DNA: TGCAGTGCGCGGTGGGGGAATTCACCCCTCCACTTT
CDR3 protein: CSARWGNSPLHF

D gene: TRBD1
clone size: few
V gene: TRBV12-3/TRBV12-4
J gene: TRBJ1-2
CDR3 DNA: TGTGCCAGCAGTTCGAGGACAGGAATCCACTATGGCTACACCTTC
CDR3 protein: CASSSRTGIHYGYTF